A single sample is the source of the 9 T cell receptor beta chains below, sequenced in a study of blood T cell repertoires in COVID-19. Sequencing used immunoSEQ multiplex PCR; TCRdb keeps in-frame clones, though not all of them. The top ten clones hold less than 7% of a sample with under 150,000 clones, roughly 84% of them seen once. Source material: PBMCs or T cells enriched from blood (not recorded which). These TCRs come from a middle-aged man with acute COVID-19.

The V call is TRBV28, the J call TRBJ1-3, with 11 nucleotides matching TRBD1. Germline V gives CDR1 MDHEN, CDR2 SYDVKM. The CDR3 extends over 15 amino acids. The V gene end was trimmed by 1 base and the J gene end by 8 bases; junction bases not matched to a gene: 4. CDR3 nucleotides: TGTGCCAGCAGTTTATTGGGGACAGGGGGATACACCATATATTTT. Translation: CASSLLGTGGYTIYF.

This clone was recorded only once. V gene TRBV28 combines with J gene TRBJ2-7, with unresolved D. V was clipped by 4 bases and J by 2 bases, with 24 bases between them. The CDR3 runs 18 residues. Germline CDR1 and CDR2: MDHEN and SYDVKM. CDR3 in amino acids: CASSSIIPSSAVPYEQYF. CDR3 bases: TGTGCCAGCAGTTCCATAATCCCCAGCAGCGCAGTCCCCTACGAGCAGTACTTC.

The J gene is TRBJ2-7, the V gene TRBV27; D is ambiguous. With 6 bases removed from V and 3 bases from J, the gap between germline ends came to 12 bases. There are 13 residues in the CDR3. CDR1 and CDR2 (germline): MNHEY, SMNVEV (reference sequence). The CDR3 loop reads CASSPNPNYEQYF. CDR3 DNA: TGTGCCAGCAGCCCCAATCCCAACTACGAGCAGTACTTC.

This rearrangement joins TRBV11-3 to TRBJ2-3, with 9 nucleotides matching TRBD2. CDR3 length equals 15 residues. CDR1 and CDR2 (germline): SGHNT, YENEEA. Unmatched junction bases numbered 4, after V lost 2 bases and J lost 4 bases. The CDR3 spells CASSLLRGGADTQYF. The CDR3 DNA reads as TGTGCCAGCAGCTTATTGCGGGGGGGCGCAGATACGCAGTATTTT. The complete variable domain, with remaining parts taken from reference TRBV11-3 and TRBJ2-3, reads EAGVVQSPRYKIIEKKQPVAFWCNPISGHNTLYWYLQNLGQGPELLIRYENEEAVDDSQLPKDRFSAERLKGVDSTLKIQPAELGDSAVYLCASSLLRGGADTQYFGPGTRLTVL.

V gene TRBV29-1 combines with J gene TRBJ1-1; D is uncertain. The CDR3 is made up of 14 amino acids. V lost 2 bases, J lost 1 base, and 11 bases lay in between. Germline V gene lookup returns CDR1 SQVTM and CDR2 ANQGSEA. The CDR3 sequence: CSVERPTQNTEAFF. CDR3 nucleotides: TGCAGCGTTGAAAGGCCGACACAGAACACTGAAGCTTTCTTT.

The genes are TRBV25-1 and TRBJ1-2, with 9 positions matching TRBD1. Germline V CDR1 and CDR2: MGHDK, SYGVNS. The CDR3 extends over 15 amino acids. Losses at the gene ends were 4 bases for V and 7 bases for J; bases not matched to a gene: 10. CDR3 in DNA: TGTGCCAGCAGTGCACCACACAGGGGGCGGGGTGGCTACACCTTC. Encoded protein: CASSAPHRGRGGYTF.

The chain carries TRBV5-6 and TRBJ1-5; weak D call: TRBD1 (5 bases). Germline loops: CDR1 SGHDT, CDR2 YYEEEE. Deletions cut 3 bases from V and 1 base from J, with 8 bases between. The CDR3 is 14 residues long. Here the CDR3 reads CASSWGRSNQPQHF. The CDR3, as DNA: TGTGCCAGCAGCTGGGGCCGAAGCAATCAGCCCCAGCATTTT.

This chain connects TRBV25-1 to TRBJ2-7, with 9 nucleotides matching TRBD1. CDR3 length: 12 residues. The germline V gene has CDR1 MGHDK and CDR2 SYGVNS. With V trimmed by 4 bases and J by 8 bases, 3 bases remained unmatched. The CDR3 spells CASSVGQGQQYF. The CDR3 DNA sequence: TGTGCCAGCAGTGTGGGACAGGGCCAGCAGTACTTC.

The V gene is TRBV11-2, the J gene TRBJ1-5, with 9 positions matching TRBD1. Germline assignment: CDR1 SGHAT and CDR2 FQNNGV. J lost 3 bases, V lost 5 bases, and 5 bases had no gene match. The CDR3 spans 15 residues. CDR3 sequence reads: CASSEDRGDNQPQHF. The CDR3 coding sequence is TGTGCCAGCAGCGAAGACAGGGGGGACAATCAGCCCCAGCATTTT.